This TCR beta chain was sequenced in a study of blood T cell repertoires in COVID-19. Study summary: Samples of COVID-19 (acute and convalescent) were obtained from the United States, Italy and Spain. From T cells, B-cell-depleted T cells, or PBMCs came the material, which was cDNA or gDNA.

Trimming left V 4 bases short and J 0 bases short, with 13 bases between. The germline V gene encodes CDR1 SGHDT and CDR2 YYEEEE. The CDR3 is 15 amino acids. Authors' methods: Reference gene primer amplification in the assay estimated nucleated cell counts. Measured with immunoSEQ multiplex PCR; TCRdb has only the in-frame clones, and not every one. Clone size and the V and J calls come from that table; the DNA yielded D and trimming. The table includes under 250,000 clones, 70% to 90% detected once. The sample was peripheral blood. The V and J genes are TRBV5-6 and TRBJ1-2, with D perhaps matching TRBD1 (6 bases). The receptor was derived from a man aged 30 to 45 with COVID-19, enrolled during active disease. DNA for the CDR3: TGTGCCAGCAGCCCTAGGGGGAGAACTAACTATGGCTACACCTTC. Residues: CASSPRGRTNYGYTF.